This TCR beta chain is from a study of blood T cell repertoires in COVID-19. Across the whole study: The study drew acute and convalescent COVID-19 samples from the United States, Italy and Spain. Sources were T cells, B-cell-depleted T cells, or PBMCs; the material itself was cDNA or gDNA.

The CDR3 is 18 amino acids. V lost 3 bases, J lost 2 bases, and 6 bases stayed unmatched. Germline assignment: CDR1 LNHDA and CDR2 SQIVND (reference sequence). As handled by the study authors: Reference gene primer amplification yielded estimated nucleated cell counts. Produced via immunoSEQ multiplex PCR; TCRdb's table is partial and in-frame only. Clonal size and the V and J genes are those of that table, whereas D and trimming came from the DNA. Here the sample spans 300,000 to 400,000 clones, around nine tenths being singletons. The sample comprised peripheral blood. V and J are TRBV19 and TRBJ2-6, with 11 bases lining up with TRBD1. This sequence originates from a woman younger than 30 who had recovered from COVID-19. The CDR3, as DNA: TGTGCCAGTAGTATGGCTTGGACAGGGGGCGCTGGGGCCAACGTCCTGACTTTC. Translation gives CASSMAWTGGAGANVLTF. The variable domain in full, with the rest retrieved from reference TRBV19 and TRBJ2-6, is DGGITQSPKYLFRKEGQNVTLSCEQNLNHDAMYWYRQDPGQGLRLIYYSQIVNDFQKGDIAEGYSVSREKKESFPLTVTSAQKNPTAFYLCASSMAWTGGAGANVLTFGAGSRLTVL.